This T cell receptor (beta chain) came from a study of blood T cell repertoires in COVID-19 (TCRdb year 2020). Some background on the complete study: Collaborator samples came from the United States, Italy and Spain and covered acute and convalescent phases of COVID-19. The prospective study material was composed of cDNA or gDNA derived from T cells, B-cell-depleted T cells, or PBMCs. The dataset comprised deeply sampled blood TCRbeta repertoires from subjects exposed to, actively infected with, or recovered from COVID-19. The repertoires were released in a freely available public database meant as a resource for research on the immune response to SARS-CoV-2. The samples were drawn from two sources: the first 160 participants of the ongoing ImmuneRACE study, and over 950 subjects contributed by 6 global collaborators. The sample metadata nearly always contained a de-identified subject ID, COVID-19 status, age in years and sex. Where available, HLA class I and class II types were obtained from metadata supplied by the sample provider rather than from assay-based typing. The paper's findings and limits, for the study overall: Clinical and demographic metadata were provided uncurated, with the amount varying by source and participant.

Looking up the germline V gene (reference sequence) yields CDR1 MNHEY and CDR2 SMNVEV. CDR3 length: 16 amino acids, cysteine to phenylalanine. Only the CDR3 DNA is retained, 48 bases long and in frame from the first base. V and J lose 2 bases and 7 bases, and a span of 17 bases separates them. TCRbeta CDR3 regions were amplified from genomic DNA using the immunoSEQ Assay, a bias-controlled multiplex PCR. On the study's bioinformatics: The number of nucleated cells in each sample was estimated by amplification of reference gene primers within the assay. To quantify the absolute abundance of each unique TCRbeta CDR3 rearrangement, sequence reads were collapsed and filtered. For each sample, productive Simpson clonality was calculated as the square root of Simpson's diversity index over productive rearrangements. TCRdb limited this immuneACCESS table to in-frame rearrangements with V and J called. A share of clones is missing; checked studies link under half to unresolved V genes, and the rest is unexplained. V and J calls and clone size are given by that table; D and trimming were obtained from the DNA. Present in this sample are some 200,000 clones, about 90% of which were seen just once. Roughly 2.4% of the sample goes to the ten largest clones.

The collaborating institutions used their own protocols to collect whole blood in K2EDTA tubes. Collaborator samples were shipped for TCRbeta analysis as frozen whole blood, isolated PBMCs, or DNA extracted from either sample type. About this clone: Its antigen target is currently unknown. No much larger clone exists at a distance of one base, and base qualities are not known.

This TCR was sampled from a woman in her forties or fifties with acute or convalescent COVID-19. Sequencing was performed on peripheral blood. The receptor chain draws on TRBV27 and TRBJ1-4; TRBD1 is perhaps the D gene, given 6 matching bases. The CDR3 reads as follows: CASSLARGVVVEKLFF. The DNA sequence is as follows: TGTGCCAGCAGTTTAGCCAGGGGAGTAGTGGTTGAAAAACTGTTTTTT.